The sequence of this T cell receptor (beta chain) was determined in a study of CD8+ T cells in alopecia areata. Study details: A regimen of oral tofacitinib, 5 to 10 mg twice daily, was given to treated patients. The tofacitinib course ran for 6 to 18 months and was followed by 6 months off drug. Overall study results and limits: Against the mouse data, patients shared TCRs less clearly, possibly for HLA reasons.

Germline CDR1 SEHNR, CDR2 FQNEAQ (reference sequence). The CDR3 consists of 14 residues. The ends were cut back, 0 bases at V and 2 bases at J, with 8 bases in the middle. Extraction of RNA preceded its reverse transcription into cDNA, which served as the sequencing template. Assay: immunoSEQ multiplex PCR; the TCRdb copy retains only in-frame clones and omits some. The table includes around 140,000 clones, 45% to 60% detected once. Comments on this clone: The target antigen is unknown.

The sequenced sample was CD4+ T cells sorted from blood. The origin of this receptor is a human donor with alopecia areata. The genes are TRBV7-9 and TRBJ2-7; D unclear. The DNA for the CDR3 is TGTGCCAGCAGCTTAGCCAGTGTCCCCTACGAGCAGTACTTC. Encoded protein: CASSLASVPYEQYF.